The TCR beta chain described here comes from a study of blood T cell repertoires in COVID-19. A note on this clone: Other DNA sequences in the same sample also yield this CDR3.

V shed 1 base, J shed 3 bases, and the junction held 6 bases outside the gene matches. The CDR3 is made up of 16 amino acids. Germline CDR1 LGHNA, CDR2 YNFKEQ. Only in-frame clones appear in the TCRdb table, and some are missing; sequencing was by immunoSEQ multiplex PCR. The sample contains approximately 210,000 clones, about nine tenths of which appear only once. The specimen sequenced was peripheral blood. The receptor comes from a man between 45 and 60 years old with COVID-19, enrolled during active disease. The V call is TRBV4-2, the J call TRBJ2-3; 8 nucleotides line up with TRBD1. CDR3 sequence (DNA): TGTGCCAGCAGCCAAGGTCAGGGGGCTCGGACAGATACGCAGTATTTT. It yields the protein CASSQGQGARTDTQYF.